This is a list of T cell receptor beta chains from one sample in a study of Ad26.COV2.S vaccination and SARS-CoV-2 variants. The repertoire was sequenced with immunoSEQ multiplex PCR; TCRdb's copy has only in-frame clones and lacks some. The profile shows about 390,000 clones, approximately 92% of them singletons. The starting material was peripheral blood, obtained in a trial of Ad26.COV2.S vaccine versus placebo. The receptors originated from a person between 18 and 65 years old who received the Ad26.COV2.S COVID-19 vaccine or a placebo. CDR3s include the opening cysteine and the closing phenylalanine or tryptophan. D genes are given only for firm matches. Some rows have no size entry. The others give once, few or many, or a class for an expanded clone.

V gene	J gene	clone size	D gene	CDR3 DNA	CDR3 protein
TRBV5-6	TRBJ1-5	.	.	TGTGCCAGCAGCTTATTACGTAGCAATCAGCCCCAGCATTTT	CASSLLRSNQPQHF
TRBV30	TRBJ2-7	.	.	TGTGCCTGGAGTACTGGCTACGAGCAGTACTTC	CAWSTGYEQYF
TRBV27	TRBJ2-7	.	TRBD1	TGTGCCAGCAGTGGACAGGGACGGACCGTCTACGAGCAGTACTTC	CASSGQGRTVYEQYF
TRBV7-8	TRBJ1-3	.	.	TGTGCCAGCAGGATGGGGGAATCTGGAAACACCATATATTTT	CASRMGESGNTIYF
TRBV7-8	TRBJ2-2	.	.	TGTGCCAGCAGCTTAGAGGGTACCGGGGAGCTGTTTTTT	CASSLEGTGELFF
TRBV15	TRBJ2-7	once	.	TGTGCCACCAGCAGCCGAGGCAAGTCCTACGAGCAGTACTTC	CATSSRGKSYEQYF
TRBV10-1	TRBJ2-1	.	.	TGCGCCAGCAGCGCCAGGATTTCGTCCTACAATGAGCAGTTCTTC	CASSARISSYNEQFF
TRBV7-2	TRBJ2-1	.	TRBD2	TGTGCCAGCAGCTTAGGGTCTAGCGGCTACAATGAGCAGTTCTTC	CASSLGSSGYNEQFF
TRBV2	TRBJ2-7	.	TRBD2	TGTGCCAGCAGTGGGACTAGTCCTTTCTACGAGCAGTACTTC	CASSGTSPFYEQYF
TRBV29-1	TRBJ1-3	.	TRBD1	TGCAGCGTTGTTAAGGGGGCCTCTGGAAACACCATATATTTT	CSVVKGASGNTIYF
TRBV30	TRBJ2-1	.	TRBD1	TGTGCCTATCGGACAGGGGCCTCGTACAATGAGCAGTTCTTC	CAYRTGASYNEQFF
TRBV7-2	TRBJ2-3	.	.	TGTGCCAGCAGCTTAGCTACCCTAGGACGGCGCACAGATACGCAGTATTTT	CASSLATLGRRTDTQYF
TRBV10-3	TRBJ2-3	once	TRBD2	TGTGCCATCAGTGGGACTAGCGGGGGCCCCACAGATACGCAGTATTTT	CAISGTSGGPTDTQYF
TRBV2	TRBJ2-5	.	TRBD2	TGTGCCAGCAGTGAAGGGAGACTAGCGGGGGGAATGGGAGAGACCCAGTACTTC	CASSEGRLAGGMGETQYF
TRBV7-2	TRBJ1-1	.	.	TGTGCCAGCAGCCCTCGACCGGGCTACACTGAAGCTTTCTTT	CASSPRPGYTEAFF
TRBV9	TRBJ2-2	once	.	TGTGCCAGCAGCGTAGGCAGGTTTAACGGGGAGCTGTTTTTT	CASSVGRFNGELFF
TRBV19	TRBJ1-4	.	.	TGTGCCAGTAGTACAGGGGTAGCAACTAATGAAAAACTGTTTTTT	CASSTGVATNEKLFF
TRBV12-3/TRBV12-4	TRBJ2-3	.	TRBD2	TGTGCCAGCAGGTCTAGCGGGGGGGATACGCAGTATTTT	CASRSSGGDTQYF
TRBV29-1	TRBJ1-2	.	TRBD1	TGCAGCGACGTGGACAGGGTACTCTATGGCTACACCTTC	CSDVDRVLYGYTF
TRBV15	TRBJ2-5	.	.	TGTGCCACCAGCAGAGCAACAGAGACCCAGTACTTC	CATSRATETQYF
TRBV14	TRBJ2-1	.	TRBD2	TGTGCCAGCAGCCATAGGCTAGCGGGGACCTACAATGAGCAGTTCTTC	CASSHRLAGTYNEQFF
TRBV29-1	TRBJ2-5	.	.	TGCAGCGCCTGGGGGGTGGTGGAGACCCAGTACTTC	CSAWGVVETQYF
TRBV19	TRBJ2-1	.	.	TGTGCCAGTAGTATAATTGGCCAGTCCTACAATGAGCAGTTCTTC	CASSIIGQSYNEQFF